This entry features one TCR beta chain sequence. There are many counts of this clonotype. The specificity of this receptor is unknown. Per-base quality was not reported, and no clone a single base away is much larger than it. The instrument given in TCRdb is Illumina NovaSeq 6000. TCR cDNA was made using 5'RACE template switching, a step that added a universal primer site and unique molecular identifiers. Priming for cDNA synthesis came from both the TCR alpha and TCR beta constant segments. Two PCR steps were used to amplify libraries, with sample barcodes and sequencing adapters being added in the second step. Libraries were sequenced on Illumina HiSeq 2500 (2x100 bp) or NovaSeq (2x150 bp). The authors' analysis ran thus. Reads were demultiplexed and collapsed into UMI consensus sequences with MIGEC, and V(D)J alignment was performed with MiXCR. Vaccine-responding clonotypes were identified with edgeR using replicate PBMC samples, with FDR below 0.01 and a log2 fold change above 5 up to day 15 being required. Each bulk clonotype was labeled CD4 or CD8 based on which sequenced repertoire, CD4 or CD8, contained the clonotype at higher abundance. TCRdb handled the public reads itself, with Q25 trimming in fastp and clone calling in MiXCR, and kept productive beta chains. One record per CDR3 amino acid sequence lists the most common genes and DNA. These V and J calls derive from TCRdb rather than the authors' analysis. The sample records roughly 170,000 distinct CDR3 sequences, around 8.5% of which are singletons. The biggest ten clones account for approximately 39% of the sample.

This entry comes from a study of T cells after yellow fever vaccination (dated by TCRdb to between 2017 and 2020). With regard to the full study: Libraries from fractions with low cell numbers were prepared with the SMART-Seq v4 Ultra Low Input RNA kit. Two healthy male donors, one aged 18 to 30 and one aged 30 to 40 years, made up the cohort. To follow T-cell clones before and after both primary and booster YFV17D yellow fever vaccination, bulk TCR alpha and beta repertoires underwent longitudinal sequencing. Blood was drawn at multiple timepoints before and after primary and secondary immunization, with bulk PBMC replicates and cell subsets isolated.

The CDR3 contains 14 residues, cysteine and phenylalanine counted. The read is trimmed to its CDR3 DNA, 42 bases read in frame from base 1. At the junction V is shortened by 8 bases and J by 2 bases, with 14 bases in between. CDR1 and CDR2 (LGHNA, YSLEER) derive from the germline V gene. What this sample's treatment or condition label stands for: live attenuated yellow fever vaccine strain. A standard Ficoll-Paque protocol was used to isolate PBMCs from peripheral blood. Dynabeads CD4 and CD8 positive selection kits were used to isolate the CD4 and CD8 T-cell fractions. RNA was extracted with TriZol from bulk PBMCs, CD4 and CD8 fractions, and dextramer-positive and dextramer-negative fractions. The full study reports these points: Most clones expanded after primary vaccination were re-detected after the booster (96% of CD4 and more than 70% of CD8), suggesting broad memory maintenance. Because abundant contaminating clonotypes from the bulk population could be contained in FACS-sorted repertoires, computational filtering was required. Compared with the primary T-cell response, the secondary T-cell response was weaker but faster, peaking on day 5 rather than day 15. A small fraction of clonotypes appeared in both the CD4 and CD8 compartments, likely as a result of convergent recombination. The study included only two donors, which limits how far the findings can be generalized.

This chain is built from TRBV4-3 and TRBJ2-3; the D segment could be TRBD2, given 5 matching bases. Sequences were derived from CD8+ T cells sorted from PBMCs, sampled 45 days after the yellow fever booster vaccination. The receptor was isolated from a man between 18 and 35 years old who received the YFV17D yellow fever vaccine. The CDR3 is CASGSADFTDTQYF. The DNA is as follows: TGCGCCAGCGGGTCGGCGGACTTCACAGATACGCAGTATTTT.